Here is one T cell receptor beta chain with its context. The source of the sample is a study of cytomegalovirus exposure and HLA in healthy donors. The PCR made use of 60 Vbeta and 13 Jbeta primers. TCRdb's copy holds only in-frame clones and misses some; the assay was immunoSEQ multiplex PCR. The sample carries about 75,000 clones, roughly 84% recorded once. The V gene's germline CDR1 is WNHNN and CDR2 SYGVQD (reference sequence). The CDR3 is 14 residues long. Trimming took 2 bases from V and 4 from J, leaving 11 bases between them. This chain uses TRBV10-1 with TRBJ2-5; D is perhaps TRBD1 (5 bases). Material: PBMCs. This sequence was found in a man aged 65 to 79 in good health and CMV-seropositive. The CDR3 sequence is CASSEMGRGETQYF. CDR3 nucleotide sequence: TGCGCCAGCAGTGAGATGGGGCGCGGAGAGACCCAGTACTTC.